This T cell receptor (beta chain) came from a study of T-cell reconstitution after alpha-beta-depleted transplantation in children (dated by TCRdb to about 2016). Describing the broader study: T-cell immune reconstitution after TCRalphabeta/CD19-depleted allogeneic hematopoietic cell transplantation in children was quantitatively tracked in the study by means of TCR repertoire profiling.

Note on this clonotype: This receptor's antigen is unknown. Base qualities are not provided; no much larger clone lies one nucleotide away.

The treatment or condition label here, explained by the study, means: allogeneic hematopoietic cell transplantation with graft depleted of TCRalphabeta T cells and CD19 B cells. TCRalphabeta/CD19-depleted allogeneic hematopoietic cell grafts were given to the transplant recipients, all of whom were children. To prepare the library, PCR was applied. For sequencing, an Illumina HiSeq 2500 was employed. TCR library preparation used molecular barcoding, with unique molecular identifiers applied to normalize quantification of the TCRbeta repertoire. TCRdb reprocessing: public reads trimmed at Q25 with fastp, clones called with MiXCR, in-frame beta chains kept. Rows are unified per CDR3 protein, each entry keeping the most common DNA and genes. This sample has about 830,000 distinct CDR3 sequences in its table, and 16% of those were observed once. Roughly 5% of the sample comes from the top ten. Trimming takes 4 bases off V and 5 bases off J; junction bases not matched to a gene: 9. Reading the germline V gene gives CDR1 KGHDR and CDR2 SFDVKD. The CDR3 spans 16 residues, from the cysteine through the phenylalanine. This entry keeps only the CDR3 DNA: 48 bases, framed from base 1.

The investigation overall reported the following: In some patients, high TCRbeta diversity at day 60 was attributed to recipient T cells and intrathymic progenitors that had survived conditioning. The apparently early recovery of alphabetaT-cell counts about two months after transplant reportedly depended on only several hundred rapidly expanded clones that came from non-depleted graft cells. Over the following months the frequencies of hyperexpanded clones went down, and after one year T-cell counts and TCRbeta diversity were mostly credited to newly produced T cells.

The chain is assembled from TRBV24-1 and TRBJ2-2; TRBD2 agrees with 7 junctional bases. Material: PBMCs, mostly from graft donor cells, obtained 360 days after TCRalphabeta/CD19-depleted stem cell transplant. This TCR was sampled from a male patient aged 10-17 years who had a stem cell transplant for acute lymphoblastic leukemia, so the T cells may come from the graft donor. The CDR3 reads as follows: CATSDLSGIGTGELFF. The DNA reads TGTGCCACCAGTGACCTAAGCGGGATCGGGACCGGGGAGCTGTTTTTT.